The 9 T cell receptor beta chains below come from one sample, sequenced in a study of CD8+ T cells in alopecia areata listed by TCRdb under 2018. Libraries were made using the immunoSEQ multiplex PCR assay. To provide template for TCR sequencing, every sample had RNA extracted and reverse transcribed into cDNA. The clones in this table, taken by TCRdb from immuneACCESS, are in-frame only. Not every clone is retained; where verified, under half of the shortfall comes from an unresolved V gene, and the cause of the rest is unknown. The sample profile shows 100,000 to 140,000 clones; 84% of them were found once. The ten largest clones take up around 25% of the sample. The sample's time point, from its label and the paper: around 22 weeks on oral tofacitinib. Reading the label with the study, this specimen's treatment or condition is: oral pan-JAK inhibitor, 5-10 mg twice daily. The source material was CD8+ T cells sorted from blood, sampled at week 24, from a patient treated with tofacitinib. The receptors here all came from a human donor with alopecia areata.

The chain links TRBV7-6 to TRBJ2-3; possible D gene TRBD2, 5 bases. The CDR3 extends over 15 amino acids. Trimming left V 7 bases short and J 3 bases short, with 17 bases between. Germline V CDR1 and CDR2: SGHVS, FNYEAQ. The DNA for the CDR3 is TGTGCCAGCAAGGAGGCGTCGTGGGGAACAGATACGCAGTATTTT. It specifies CASKEASWGTDTQYF.

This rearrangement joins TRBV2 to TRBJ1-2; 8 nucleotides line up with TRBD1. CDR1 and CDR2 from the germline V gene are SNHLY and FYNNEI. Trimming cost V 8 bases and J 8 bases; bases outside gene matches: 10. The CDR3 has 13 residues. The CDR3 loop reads CASLGQGASGYTF. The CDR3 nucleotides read TGTGCCAGCTTAGGACAGGGCGCGTCGGGCTACACCTTC.

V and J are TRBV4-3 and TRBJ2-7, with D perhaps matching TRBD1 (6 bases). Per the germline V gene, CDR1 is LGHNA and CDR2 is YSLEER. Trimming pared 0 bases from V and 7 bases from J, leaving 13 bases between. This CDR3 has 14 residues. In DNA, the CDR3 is TGCGCCAGCAGCCAAGATGGGCAGGGGTGGGAGCAGTACTTC. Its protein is CASSQDGQGWEQYF.

The chain's CDR3 is CAIMIAPDTQYF. In DNA form, the CDR3 reads TGTGCCATCATGATAGCACCAGATACGCAGTATTTT. J is TRBJ2-3 and V is TRBV10-3; unclear D gene. Trimming took off 7 bases at V and 4 bases at J, with 9 bases between the two ends. The CDR3 totals 12 residues. Germline lookup yields CDR1 ENHRY and CDR2 SYGVKD.

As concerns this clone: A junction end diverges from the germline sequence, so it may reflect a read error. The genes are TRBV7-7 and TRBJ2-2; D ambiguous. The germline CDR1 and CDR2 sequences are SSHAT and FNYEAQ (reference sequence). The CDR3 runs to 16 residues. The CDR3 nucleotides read TGTGCTAGCAGCCCTACGAGTGAACACTCGGCCGGGGAGCTGTTTTTT. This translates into CASSPTSEHSAGELFF.

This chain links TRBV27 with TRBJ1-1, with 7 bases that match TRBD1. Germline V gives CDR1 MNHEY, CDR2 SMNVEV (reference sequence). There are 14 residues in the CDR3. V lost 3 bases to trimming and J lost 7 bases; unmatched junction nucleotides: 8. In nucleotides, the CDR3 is TGTGCCAGCAGTTTCGGGACAGCGGTAAATGAAGCTTTCTTT. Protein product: CASSFGTAVNEAFF.

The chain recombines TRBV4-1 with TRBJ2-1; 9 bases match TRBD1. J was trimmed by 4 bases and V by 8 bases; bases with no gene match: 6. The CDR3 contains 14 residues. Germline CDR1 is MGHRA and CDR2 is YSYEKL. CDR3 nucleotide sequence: TGCGCCAGCCTACCGGACAGGGGTTACAATGAGCAGTTCTTC. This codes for CASLPDRGYNEQFF.

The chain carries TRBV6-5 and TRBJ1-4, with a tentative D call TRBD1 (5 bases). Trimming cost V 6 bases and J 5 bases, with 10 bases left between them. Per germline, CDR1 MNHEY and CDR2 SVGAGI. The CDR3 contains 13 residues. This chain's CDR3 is CASRPGTNEKLFF. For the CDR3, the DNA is TGTGCCAGCAGACCCGGGACGAATGAAAAACTGTTTTTT.

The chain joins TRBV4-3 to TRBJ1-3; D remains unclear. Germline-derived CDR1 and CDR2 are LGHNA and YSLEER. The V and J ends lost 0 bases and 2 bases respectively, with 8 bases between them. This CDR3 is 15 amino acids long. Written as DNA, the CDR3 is TGCGCCAGCAGCCAAGATTATGGAGCTGGAAACACCATATATTTT. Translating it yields CASSQDYGAGNTIYF.